The clone carrying this TCR beta chain showed up many times. The data are from a study of regulatory T cells in long-lasting Graves disease. The time point here: newly diagnosed GD, antithyroid drugs for less than 3 months. RNA extracted from PBMCs served as the sequencing template. Arm-PCR of CDR3 regions and iRepertoire HTBI primers were the basis on which TCR beta libraries were built. TCRdb fed the multiplex PCR reads into MiXCR, producing one record per CDR3 protein. This sample has hundreds of thousands of distinct CDR3 sequences, with about a sixth found just once. This CDR3 region has 14 residues. Trimming shortened V by 3 bases and J by 5 bases, and 13 bases separated the two germline ends.

This TCR derives from a female donor with Graves disease. The chain combines TRBV12-3 or TRBV12-4 with TRBJ1-2, with D tentatively TRBD1 (5 bases). Sequencing was performed on peripheral blood mononuclear cells (PBMCs), taken at new diagnosis, from a patient treated with antithyroid drugs. The CDR3 coding sequence is TGTGCCAGCAGTTTCCGGGGGACCCGATATGGCTACACCTTC. Translated, it gives CASSFRGTRYGYTF.